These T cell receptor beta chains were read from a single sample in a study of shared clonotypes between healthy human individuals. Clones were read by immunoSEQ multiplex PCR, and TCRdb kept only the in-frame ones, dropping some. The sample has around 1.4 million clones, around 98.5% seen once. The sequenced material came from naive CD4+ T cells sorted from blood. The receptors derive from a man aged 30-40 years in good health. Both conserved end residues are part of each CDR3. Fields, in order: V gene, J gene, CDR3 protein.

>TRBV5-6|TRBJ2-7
CASSRRTGEQYF
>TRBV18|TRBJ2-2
CASSPSLGQGTGELFF
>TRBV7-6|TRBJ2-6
CASSSSPGQPSGANVLTF
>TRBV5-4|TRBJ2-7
CASSPSGTSYEQYF
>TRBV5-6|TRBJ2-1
CASSLDPTSRYNEQFF
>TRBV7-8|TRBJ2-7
CASTTFPDSYEQYF
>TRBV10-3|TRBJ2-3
CAISVENTDTQYF
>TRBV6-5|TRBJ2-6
CASSYVGANVLTF
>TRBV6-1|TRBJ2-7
CASIPAASYEQYF
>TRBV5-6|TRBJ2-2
CASSPDYGSLSGELFF
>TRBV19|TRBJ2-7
CASSIALQAYEQYF
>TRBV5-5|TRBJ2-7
CASSLGGLKAYEQYF
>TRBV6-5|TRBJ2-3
CATRRRTRTDTQYF
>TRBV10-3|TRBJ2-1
CAISESRSRERNEQFF
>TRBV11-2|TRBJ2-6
CASIPFPQISGANVLTF
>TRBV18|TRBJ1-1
CASSPPGATEAFF
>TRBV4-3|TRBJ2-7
CASSQDREGEQYF
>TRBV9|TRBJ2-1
CASSVDRSGSYNEQFF
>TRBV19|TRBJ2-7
CASSIALLRMQYF
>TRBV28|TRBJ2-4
CASSSGQENIQYF
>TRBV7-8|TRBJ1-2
CASSSLGKVDRGNYGYTF
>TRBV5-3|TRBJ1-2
CARSLPTGLGYTF
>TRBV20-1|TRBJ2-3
CSARDKDTQYF
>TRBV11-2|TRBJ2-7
CASSWGVAEQYF
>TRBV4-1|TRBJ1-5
CASSQVNSNQPQHF
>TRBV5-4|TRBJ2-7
CASSLISRSYEQYF
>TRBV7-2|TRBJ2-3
CASSLQEGPDTQYF
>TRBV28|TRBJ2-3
CASSFGQAGTDTQYF
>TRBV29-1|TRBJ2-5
CSAGTSGETQYF
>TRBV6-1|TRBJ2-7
CAGQRLAGSYEQYF
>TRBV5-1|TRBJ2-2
CASSLGTTNTGELFF
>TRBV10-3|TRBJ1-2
CAISGLRDHGYTF
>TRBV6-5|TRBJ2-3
CASSFDRSTDTQYF
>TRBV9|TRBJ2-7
CASSSSQSSYEQYF
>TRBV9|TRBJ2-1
CASSATGTYNEQFF
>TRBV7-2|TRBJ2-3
CASSLFGGSPAPDTQYF
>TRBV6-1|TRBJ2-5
CASSVDRGAETQYF
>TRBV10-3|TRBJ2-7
CAISESLGSSYEQYF
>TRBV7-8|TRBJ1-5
CASSYNNRQVDQPQHF
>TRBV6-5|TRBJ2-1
CASRAGARNEQFF
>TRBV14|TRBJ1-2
CASSHRFGTGGTYGYTF
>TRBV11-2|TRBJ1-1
CASSSTGDTEAFF
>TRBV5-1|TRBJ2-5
CASSPGAGVLETQYF
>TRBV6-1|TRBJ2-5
CASSDWNKETQYF
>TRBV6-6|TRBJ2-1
CASRAGAVQFF
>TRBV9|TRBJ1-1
CASSVQGTNTEAFF
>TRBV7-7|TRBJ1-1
CASSRNIGTEAFF
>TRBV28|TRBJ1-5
CASISGPYQPQHF
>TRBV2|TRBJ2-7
CASSVSDRGYEQYF
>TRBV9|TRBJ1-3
CASSVPGPGNTIYF
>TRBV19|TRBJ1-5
CASTGSRQPQHF
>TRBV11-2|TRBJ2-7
CASSTKSPYEQYF
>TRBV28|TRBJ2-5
CASSLTGYQETQYF
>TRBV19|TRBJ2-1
CASSPSEGRNEQFF
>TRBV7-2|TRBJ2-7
CASSDTSRVHEQYF
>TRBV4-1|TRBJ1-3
CASSVREFAGNTIYF
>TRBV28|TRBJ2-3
CAIAVGVGDTQYF
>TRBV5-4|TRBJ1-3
CASSPDRTARNTIYF
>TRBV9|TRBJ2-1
CASSPQLDVYNEQFF
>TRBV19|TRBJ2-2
CASKATGKTNTGELFF